Shown below are 21 T cell receptor beta chains from a single sample sequenced in a study of blood T cells in healthy people across ages. Using a J-beta primer mix together with a sample-barcoded 5' primer, a second PCR was run for about 6 to 11 cycles. TCRdb recomputed calls from the 5' RACE reads with MiXCR, one row per CDR3 protein. The sample includes around 990,000 distinct CDR3 sequences, 35% to 45% of them seen just once. Specimen: blood. Receptors were obtained from a man between 18 and 29 years old in good health.

V is TRBV9 and J is TRBJ1-3; tentative D call: TRBD1 (5 bases). Germline values: CDR1 SGDLS, CDR2 YYNGEE. Trimming removed 3 bases from V and 3 bases from J, with 10 bases in between. There are 14 residues in the CDR3. DNA of the CDR3: TGTGCCAGCAGCGACGGGGGTTATGGAAACACCATATATTTT. Its protein product is CASSDGGYGNTIYF.

This chain connects TRBV20-1 to TRBJ2-7, with TRBD2 matching over 9 bases. The J call may be faulty, since TRBJ2-5 better matches the DNA end. This CDR3 contains 14 residues. Germline V gene data show CDR1 as DFQATT and CDR2 as SNEGSKA (reference sequence). CDR3 loop: CSAPGRAGGETQYF. The CDR3 region has the DNA TGCAGTGCCCCGGGACGAGCGGGGGGAGAGACCCAGTACTTC.

Only a few counts were recorded for this clonotype. The chain is built from TRBV12-3 or TRBV12-4 and TRBJ1-3, with D hard to call. V lost 5 bases to trimming and J lost 0 bases, with 5 bases between them. CDR3 length equals 13 residues. The CDR3: CASSNLSGNTIYF. CDR3 DNA: TGTGCCAGCAGTAATCTCTCTGGAAACACCATATATTTT.

Concerning this clonotype: One junction end disagrees with the germline gene, perhaps due to a read error. The rearrangement links TRBV28 to TRBJ1-5, with a weak D call TRBD1 (6 bases). Germline loops: CDR1 MDHEN, CDR2 SYDVKM. This CDR3 has 13 amino acids. The CDR3 DNA reads as TGTGCCAGCAGTACTGGACAGCGCCAGCCCCCGCATTTT. Protein: CASSTGQRQPPHF.

The genes are TRBV12-3 or TRBV12-4 and TRBJ1-1; D unresolved. CDR3 length: 13 amino acids. Trimming left V 1 base short and J 3 bases short, with 6 bases between. The CDR3 protein is CASSLGDYTEAFF. The DNA of the CDR3 is TGTGCCAGCAGTTTAGGGGATTACACTGAAGCTTTCTTT.

V is TRBV10-3 and J is TRBJ2-2; D may be TRBD1 (6 bases). This CDR3 has 13 residues. V shed 6 bases and J shed 3 bases, with 8 bases lying between them. Germline V gene sequence: CDR1 ENHRY, CDR2 SYGVKD. The CDR3, as DNA: TGTGCCATCAGGAGACAGGACACCGGGGAGCTGTTTTTT. Translated: CAIRRQDTGELFF.

V and J are TRBV27 and TRBJ1-2; tentatively, D is TRBD1 (6 bases). The CDR3 is 17 amino acids. Germline V gene data show CDR1 as MNHEY and CDR2 as SMNVEV (reference sequence). V lost 5 bases, J lost 4 bases, and 23 bases lay in between. The CDR3 is CASSTYRWGARIYGYTF. The CDR3, as DNA: TGTGCCAGCAGTACCTACCGATGGGGGGCGCGGATCTATGGCTACACCTTC.

This chain joins TRBV13 and TRBJ2-3; 9 bases are a match to TRBD1. This CDR3 has 16 amino acids. CDR1 is PRHDT, CDR2 FYEKMQ, per germline (reference sequence). With V trimmed by 5 bases and J by 2 bases, 8 bases remained unmatched. The CDR3 bases are TGTGCCAGCAGCGATACCGGGACAGGGATCACAGATACGCAGTATTTT. Amino acid sequence: CASSDTGTGITDTQYF. The full variable domain, in which reference TRBV13 and TRBJ2-3 provide the parts outside the CDR3, is AAGVIQSPRHLIKEKRETATLKCYPIPRHDTVYWYQQGPGQDPQFLISFYEKMQSDKGSIPDRFSAQQFSDYHSELNMSSLELGDSALYFCASSDTGTGITDTQYFGPGTRLTVL.

This clonotype was picked up a small number of times. For the CDR3, the DNA is TGTGCCAGCAGTTGCTCGTATGCTAGCGGGGGCCATTTTTACAATGAGCAGTTCTTC. This codes for CASSCSYASGGHFYNEQFF. The chain employs TRBV6-5 and TRBJ2-1, with 10 positions matching TRBD2. Unmatched junction bases numbered 16, after V lost 4 bases and J lost 4 bases. The CDR3 runs to 19 residues. CDR1 is MNHEY and CDR2 is SVGAGI in the germline V gene.

To note about this clonotype: The junction shows a germline mismatch at one end, possibly a read error. The V and J genes are TRBV6-5 and TRBJ2-2; 10 positions match TRBD1. This CDR3 has 20 residues. Germline CDR1 reads MNHEY; CDR2 reads SVGAGI. DNA of the CDR3: TGTGCCAGCAGTTACGAGCCTGGGACAGGGGCCCGATATAACATCGGGGAGCTGTTTTTT. This gives the protein CASSYEPGTGARYNIGELFF.

This clonotype was observed a few times. The chain links TRBV5-1 to TRBJ2-3; 7 nucleotides match TRBD1. The germline V gene has CDR1 SGHRS and CDR2 YFSETQ. The CDR3 runs 15 residues. J lost 4 bases, V lost 3 bases, and 8 bases had no gene match. The CDR3 loop reads CASSSTGVGSDTQYF. The CDR3 nucleotides read TGCGCCAGCAGCTCAACAGGGGTGGGGTCAGATACGCAGTATTTT.

This clonotype has just a few counts. V usage is TRBV24-1 and J usage is TRBJ2-1; D possibly corresponds to TRBD2 (5 bases). CDR1 and CDR2 (germline): KGHDR, SFDVKD. Trimming left V 3 bases short and J 4 bases short, with 9 bases between. This CDR3 region has 14 residues. The CDR3 DNA reads as TGTGCCACCAGTGATAGGACTGTTTACAATGAGCAGTTCTTC. Translated, it gives CATSDRTVYNEQFF.

As for this clonotype: This sequence may be a read error, since a much larger clone differs from it by one base. The chain carries TRBV7-2 and TRBJ1-5; no definite D call. The germline V gene encodes CDR1 SGHTA and CDR2 FQGNSA. The CDR3 has 14 residues. The CDR3 loop reads CACSFGVSNQPQHF. The CDR3 DNA reads as TGTGCCTGCAGCTTCGGGGTTAGTAATCAGCCCCAGCATTTT.

V usage is TRBV5-5 and J usage is TRBJ2-3; 8 bases map to TRBD1. The CDR3 is made up of 16 amino acids. Germline assignment: CDR1 SGHKS and CDR2 YYEKEE (reference sequence). Trimming cost V 3 bases and J 5 bases; bases outside gene matches: 11. The CDR3 region has the DNA TGTGCCAGCAGCTCGGGACCGGACAGGGATCAAGATACGCAGTATTTT. Translated, it gives CASSSGPDRDQDTQYF.

This chain joins TRBV7-8 and TRBJ2-5, with D perhaps TRBD1 (6 bases). Germline V gene sequence: CDR1 SGHVS, CDR2 FQNEAQ. Trimming shortened V by 4 bases and J by 11 bases, and 23 bases separated the two germline ends. The length of the CDR3 is 15 residues. CDR3 nucleotide sequence: TGTGCCAGCAGCTCCAGGACAGATGATAACAATGAGCAGTACTTC. The encoded protein is CASSSRTDDNNEQYF.

Remarks on this clonotype: A much larger clone lies a single base off, so this may be a read error. This chain joins TRBV4-3 and TRBJ2-7; D gene ambiguous. This CDR3 comprises 16 residues. Trimming took off 2 bases at V and 7 bases at J, with 21 bases between the two ends. CDR1 LGHNA and CDR2 YSLEER come from the germline V gene. CDR3 in DNA: TGCGCCAGCAGCCAAAATCCGCTCGGCGTGGAGAATGAGCAGTACTTC. Translation gives CASSQNPLGVENEQYF.

In this sample, this clonotype turned up once. The V gene is TRBV7-2, the J gene TRBJ2-1; the match to TRBD1 covers 9 bases. The CDR3 consists of 13 residues. Germline assignment: CDR1 SGHTA and CDR2 FQGNSA. The ends lost 7 bases at V and 9 bases at J; junction bases unmatched: 7. The CDR3 loop reads CASNDRGMSEQFF. CDR3 sequence (DNA): TGTGCCAGCAACGACAGGGGGATGAGTGAGCAGTTCTTC.

The table lists this clonotype with a few counts. This sequence joins TRBV5-1 and TRBJ1-2, with D possibly TRBD1 on 5 matching bases. Germline CDR1 is SGHRS and CDR2 is YFSETQ. CDR3 length: 20 amino acids. V was trimmed by 3 bases and J by 3 bases, leaving 30 bases between them. CDR3 residues: CASSSYPAPGTSKQDYGYTF. As DNA, the CDR3 is TGCGCCAGCAGCTCTTATCCAGCCCCCGGGACTTCAAAACAGGACTATGGCTACACCTTC.

This clonotype was observed a handful of times. The rearrangement links TRBV4-3 to TRBJ1-6; TRBD1 matches at 8 bases. The J segment lost 7 bases and the V segment lost 5 bases, leaving 7 bases of the junction unmatched. The CDR3 has 15 residues. The germline CDR1 and CDR2 sequences are LGHNA and YSLEER. The CDR3: CASSSSDRGNSPLHF. The CDR3 DNA is TGCGCCAGCAGCTCTAGCGACAGGGGAAATTCACCCCTCCACTTT.

This clonotype has more than one count but fewer than ten. V is TRBV19 and J is TRBJ2-1, with D uncertain. The germline CDR1 and CDR2 sequences are LNHDA and SQIVND (reference sequence). V gave up 3 bases and J gave up 8 bases, with 17 bases separating them. CDR3 length: 15 residues. CDR3 loop: CASSILGAATDEQFF. The CDR3 DNA reads TGTGCCAGTAGTATTCTCGGCGCAGCTACGGATGAGCAGTTCTTC.

This clonotype has just a few counts. V and J are TRBV7-2 and TRBJ1-5; D unclear. The CDR3 length is 16 residues. Trimming pared 0 bases from V and 0 bases from J, leaving 9 bases between. Germline V gives CDR1 SGHTA, CDR2 FQGNSA. The CDR3 DNA follows: TGTGCCAGCAGCTTAGCCCCGTTTGGTAGCAATCAGCCCCAGCATTTT. It codes for CASSLAPFGSNQPQHF.